The next 26 T cell receptor beta chains were all read from a single sample in a study of shared clonotypes between healthy human individuals. Libraries were prepared by immunoSEQ multiplex PCR; TCRdb keeps only in-frame clonotypes and omits some of them. Found here are 2 million to 2.5 million clones, approximately 93% of them singletons; the top ten hold 0.36%. The sample was naive CD4+ T cells from PBMCs. Noted subset: CD45RA+ positively selected. The receptors originated from a man aged 18 to 30 in good health. Some clones in this sample may be carry-over from other donors' samples.

Turning to this clone: Other nucleotide sequences in the sample specify the same CDR3. This sequence joins TRBV28 and TRBJ2-1, with 9 nucleotides matching TRBD2. The CDR3 extends over 15 amino acids. V was clipped by 6 bases and J by 4 bases; unmatched bases: 7. In germline, CDR1 is MDHEN, CDR2 SYDVKM. Here the CDR3 reads CASSLAGARYNEQFF. The CDR3 DNA follows: TGTGCCAGCAGCTTAGCGGGAGCACGGTACAATGAGCAGTTCTTC.

The CDR3 bases are TGCGCCAGCAGCCAAGATTGGGCGGGAGCGGATACGCAGTATTTT. Protein product: CASSQDWAGADTQYF. The rearrangement joins TRBV4-1 to TRBJ2-3; 7 bases fit TRBD2. This CDR3 has 15 residues. Germline values: CDR1 MGHRA, CDR2 YSYEKL. Germline trimming cut 0 bases from V and 6 bases from J; bases unmatched to any gene: 6.

The V and J genes are TRBV27 and TRBJ2-7; 16 bases align to TRBD2. This CDR3 is 19 amino acids long. J gave up 2 bases and V 0 bases, and 7 bases lay outside the gene matches. Germline CDR1 reads MNHEY; CDR2 reads SMNVEV (reference sequence). CDR3 residues: CASSLSGTSGRVSTYEQYF. The CDR3 region has the DNA TGTGCCAGCAGTTTATCGGGGACTAGCGGGAGGGTTAGCACCTACGAGCAGTACTTC.

Comment on this clone: This specimen includes other DNA sequences encoding the same CDR3. The chain employs TRBV9 and TRBJ2-2, with D perhaps TRBD2 (5 bases). Trimming pared 0 bases from V and 3 bases from J, leaving 6 bases between. Germline lookup yields CDR1 SGDLS and CDR2 YYNGEE. The length of the CDR3 is 14 residues. DNA of the CDR3: TGTGCCAGCAGCGTAGTCGGGGACACCGGGGAGCTGTTTTTT. This translates into CASSVVGDTGELFF.

V is TRBV28 and J is TRBJ2-1; 13 bases line up with TRBD2. The length of the CDR3 is 18 residues. The V gene's germline CDR1 is MDHEN and CDR2 SYDVKM. V trimming: 5 bases; J trimming: 5 bases; junction bases outside the gene matches: 12. The CDR3 region has the DNA TGTGCCAGCAGTCCGAACCGATGGGGACTAGCGGGGAACAATGAGCAGTTCTTC. Translating it yields CASSPNRWGLAGNNEQFF.

There are a few counts of this clone. The J gene is TRBJ1-2, the V gene TRBV20-1; D may be TRBD1 (5 bases). Per germline, CDR1 DFQATT and CDR2 SNEGSKA (reference sequence). The CDR3 has 11 residues. Trimming left V 7 bases short and J 4 bases short, with 10 bases between. CDR3 bases: TGCAGTGTCGACAGCCGCTATGGCTACACCTTC. Its translation: CSVDSRYGYTF.

This chain links TRBV5-4 with TRBJ2-5; TRBD2 aligns across 9 bases. The V segment lost 4 bases and the J segment 4 bases; nucleotides outside the gene matches: 5. Germline V lookup: CDR1 SGHNT, CDR2 YYREEE (reference sequence). The CDR3 length is 14 residues. This chain's CDR3 is CASSRQAGGETQYF. CDR3 coding DNA: TGTGCCAGCAGCCGGCAAGCGGGAGGAGAGACCCAGTACTTC. Complete variable domain (other parts from reference TRBV5-4 and TRBJ2-5): ETGVTQSPTHLIKTRGQQVTLRCSSQSGHNTVSWYQQALGQGPQFIFQYYREEENGRGNFPPRFSGLQFPNYSSELNVNALELDDSALYLCASSRQAGGETQYFGPGTRLLVL.

The chain employs TRBV21-1 and TRBJ2-7; whether TRBD2, the table's D call, matches the DNA was not checked. TRBV21-1 is deemed a pseudogene. The length of the CDR3 is 12 residues. In DNA, the CDR3 is TGTGCCAGCAGCAGAGAGGTCTACGAGCAGTACTTC. As protein: CASSREVYEQYF.

The chain links TRBV6-6 to TRBJ2-7; either TRBD1 or TRBD2 may fit D (5 bases each). V was trimmed by 4 bases and J by 2 bases, leaving 12 bases between them. CDR3 length equals 14 residues. Looked up from germline, CDR1 is MNHNY and CDR2 is SVGAGI (reference sequence). This CDR3 reads CASSSLRGPYEQYF. Here the CDR3 DNA reads TGTGCCAGCAGTTCACTACGGGGACCCTACGAGCAGTACTTC.

The chain joins TRBV19 to TRBJ1-5, with D hard to call. The germline CDR1 and CDR2 sequences are LNHDA and SQIVND (reference sequence). The V and J ends lost 5 bases and 3 bases respectively, with 17 bases between them. There are 16 residues in the CDR3. Here the CDR3 DNA reads TGTGCCAGTAGTTGGACCACGGGAGGGTACAATCAGCCCCAGCATTTT. It codes for CASSWTTGGYNQPQHF.

The J gene is TRBJ1-2, the V gene TRBV7-2; D is unclear. Germline CDR1 reads SGHTA; CDR2 reads FQGNSA. V was trimmed by 0 bases and J by 4 bases, leaving 12 bases between them. This CDR3 is built from 15 residues. In DNA form, the CDR3 reads TGTGCCAGCAGCTTAGCCCGGGCCAGATCCTATGGCTACACCTTC. It encodes CASSLARARSYGYTF.

This clone was counted only a few times. The chain links TRBV5-6 to TRBJ2-2, with D tentatively TRBD1 (6 bases). Germline V gene lookup returns CDR1 SGHDT and CDR2 YYEEEE. The CDR3 contains 16 residues. V was clipped by 3 bases and J by 4 bases, with 16 bases between them. CDR3 loop: CASSSRGDKITGELFF. The CDR3 nucleotides read TGTGCCAGCAGCTCCCGAGGGGACAAGATCACCGGGGAGCTGTTTTTT.

The sample holds one count of this clone. The chain joins TRBV7-7 to TRBJ2-2; no clear D. The last part of the DNA fits TRBJ1-3 better; the J call may be wrong. The CDR3 extends over 15 amino acids. CDR1 SSHAT and CDR2 FNYEAQ come from the germline V gene (reference sequence). The CDR3 sequence is CASSLSRNSGNTIYF. CDR3 nucleotide sequence: TGTGCCAGCAGCTTATCGCGTAACTCTGGAAACACCATATATTTT.

The chain employs TRBV2 and TRBJ2-5, with D perhaps matching TRBD1 (5 bases). The end of the DNA aligns better with TRBJ2-7, so the J call may be wrong. The germline gives CDR1 SNHLY, CDR2 FYNNEI. The CDR3 consists of 13 residues. CDR3 residues: CASSSDIVYEQYF. The CDR3 DNA sequence: TGTGCCAGCAGTTCGGACATAGTTTACGAGCAGTACTTC.

This clone was seen a single time. The chain joins TRBV5-1 to TRBJ2-5; D may be TRBD2 (5 bases). The length of the CDR3 is 17 residues. Trimming left V 0 bases short and J 2 bases short, with 17 bases between. Germline V gene lookup returns CDR1 SGHRS and CDR2 YFSETQ. The CDR3, as DNA: TGCGCCAGCAGCTTGGGGGCAGGCGGAGGAAATCAAGAGACCCAGTACTTC. This translates into CASSLGAGGGNQETQYF.

This chain connects TRBV30 to TRBJ2-5; D could derive from TRBD1 or TRBD2 (5 bases each). This CDR3 has 11 residues. Germline CDR1 reads GTSNPN; CDR2 reads SVGIG (reference sequence). V gave up 5 bases and J gave up 5 bases, with 9 bases separating them. In DNA, the CDR3 is TGTGCCTGGGGGGACGGGGAGACCCAGTACTTC. Protein: CAWGDGETQYF.

This clone has a single count. V usage is TRBV18 and J usage is TRBJ1-4; D gene unclear. The germline V gene encodes CDR1 KGHSH and CDR2 LQKENI. This CDR3 has 13 residues. The V gene lost 6 bases and the J gene lost 8 bases, with 13 bases spanning the gap. CDR3 in DNA: TGTGCCAGCTCTTCCTTACAAGGAGAAAAACTGTTTTTT. The encoded protein is CASSSLQGEKLFF.

The CDR3 DNA is TGCGCCAGCAGCCATGGCCAGAACCAAGAGACCCAGTACTTC. This gives the protein CASSHGQNQETQYF. The gene calls are TRBV4-1 and TRBJ2-5; D gene uncertain. The CDR3 runs to 14 residues. Trimming pared 3 bases from V and 0 bases from J, leaving 8 bases between. Germline V gene data show CDR1 as MGHRA and CDR2 as YSYEKL.

The rearrangement joins TRBV21-1 to TRBJ1-4; the table assigns TRBD1, which was not confirmed against the DNA. TRBV21-1 is a pseudogene. The CDR3 runs to 15 residues. CDR3 DNA sequence: TGTGCCAGCAGCAACTCCGGGACAGGGAATGAAAAACTGTTTTTT. It yields the protein CASSNSGTGNEKLFF.

This clone was detected once. Different DNA sequences within this sample yield the same CDR3. The chain employs TRBV27 and TRBJ1-5; D may be TRBD1 (5 bases). Looked up from germline, CDR1 is MNHEY and CDR2 is SMNVEV (reference sequence). V was shortened by 2 bases and J by 0 bases, with 5 bases between the two germline ends. CDR3 length: 14 amino acids. CDR3 residues: CASSLQGSNQPQHF. The DNA for the CDR3 is TGTGCCAGCAGTTTACAGGGTAGCAATCAGCCCCAGCATTTT.

V is TRBV28 and J is TRBJ2-1; D gene unclear. The V gene lost 3 bases and the J gene lost 3 bases, with 9 bases spanning the gap. The CDR3 is 14 amino acids. Germline V gene data show CDR1 as MDHEN and CDR2 as SYDVKM. The CDR3 region is CASSLPALYNEQFF. DNA for the CDR3: TGTGCCAGCAGTTTGCCAGCCCTCTACAATGAGCAGTTCTTC.

V gene TRBV5-1 combines with J gene TRBJ2-2, with TRBD1 as a possible D gene (5 bases). This CDR3 is 15 amino acids long. The germline CDR1 and CDR2 sequences are SGHRS and YFSETQ. V dropped 0 bases and J dropped 4 bases, with 10 bases sitting between them. The CDR3 protein is CASSLEVTVTGELFF. The CDR3 coding sequence is TGCGCCAGCAGCTTGGAGGTGACAGTCACCGGGGAGCTGTTTTTT.

Regarding this clone: The identical CDR3 is also encoded by other nucleotide sequences in the sample. J is TRBJ2-1 and V is TRBV5-4, with 10 bases fitting TRBD2. CDR3 length: 16 amino acids. Germline CDR1 and CDR2: SGHNT and YYREEE (reference sequence). The trim removed 0 bases at V and 4 bases at J, leaving 4 bases unmatched. CDR3 protein: CASSLGGTSAYNEQFF. CDR3 DNA: TGTGCCAGCAGCTTGGGAGGGACTAGCGCGTACAATGAGCAGTTCTTC.

As concerns this clone: The same CDR3 arises from other DNA sequences in this sample as well. V and J are TRBV29-1 and TRBJ1-1; D ambiguous. Germline CDR1 reads SQVTM; CDR2 reads ANQGSEA. CDR3 length: 13 residues. V lost 2 bases and J 0 bases, leaving 7 bases between the germline ends. Here the CDR3 reads CSVERRLNTEAFF. CDR3 DNA: TGCAGCGTTGAACGCCGGCTGAACACTGAAGCTTTCTTT.

Concerning this clone: Different DNA sequences within this sample yield the same CDR3. This chain connects TRBV5-1 to TRBJ2-2; no clear D. V lost 4 bases and J lost 5, with 9 bases in between. The CDR3 length is 13 residues. The V gene's germline CDR1 is SGHRS and CDR2 YFSETQ. The CDR3 DNA sequence: TGCGCCAGCAGCCCCCGCGATACCGGGGAGCTGTTTTTT. Amino acid sequence: CASSPRDTGELFF.

The genes are TRBV6-1 and TRBJ2-1, with no clear D. CDR1 and CDR2 (germline): MNHNS, SASEGT. V was trimmed by 2 bases and J by 1 base, leaving 15 bases between them. The CDR3 length is 17 residues. CDR3 loop: CASSEIKNSASYNEQFF. Here the CDR3 DNA reads TGTGCCAGCAGTGAAATCAAAAACAGTGCATCCTACAATGAGCAGTTCTTC.